This TCR beta chain was captured by sequencing in a study of blood T cell repertoires in COVID-19 (dated by TCRdb to the early 2020s). At the level of the whole study: Samples covering the acute and convalescent phases of COVID-19 were provided by collaborators in the United States, Italy and Spain. The sample metadata nearly always contained a de-identified subject ID, COVID-19 status, age in years and sex. A freely available public database, intended as a resource for researchers studying the immune response to SARS-CoV-2, is where the repertoires were released. Samples came from the ongoing ImmuneRACE study (first 160 participants) plus 1,254 subjects from 6 global collaborators. The material from the prospective study consisted of cDNA or gDNA derived from T cells, B-cell-depleted T cells, or PBMCs. Where available, HLA class I and class II types were taken from metadata supplied by the sample provider and were not determined by assay-based typing. Deeply sampled blood TCRbeta repertoires from subjects exposed to, actively infected with, or recovered from COVID-19 were included in the dataset.

This clone was detected a few times. What antigen it recognizes has not been identified. Base qualities were left out, and no much larger clone turns up one base away. V is shortened by 2 bases, J by 2 bases, and the region joining them spans 7 bases. The germline V gene provides CDR1 SGHTA and CDR2 FQGNSA. CDR3 length: 13 amino acids, cysteine to phenylalanine. The CDR3 DNA has 39 bases and is translated from base 1. A second Seattle source provided samples from volunteer blood donors who had recovered from COVID-19. Collaborating institutions collected whole blood in K2EDTA tubes following their own protocols. For TCRbeta analysis, collaborators shipped samples as frozen whole blood, isolated PBMCs, or DNA extracted from either of those sample types. Summary of the overall study and its limitations: Clinical and demographic metadata were provided uncurated, with the amount varying by source and participant.

TCRbeta CDR3 regions were amplified from genomic DNA by means of the immunoSEQ Assay, a bias-controlled multiplex PCR. In the paper's pipeline: Nucleated cell counts per sample were estimated from amplification of reference gene primers within the assay. To quantify the absolute abundance of each unique TCRbeta CDR3 rearrangement, sequence reads were collapsed and filtered. For each sample, productive Simpson clonality was calculated as the square root of Simpson's diversity index over productive rearrangements. TCRdb obtained this table from immuneACCESS and retained in-frame rearrangements with V and J assigned. These tables miss some clones; where compared with another copy, unresolved V genes account for less than half of the shortfall, and the remainder is unexplained. That table gives V, J and clone size, and the DNA gave D and trimming. Here the sample has roughly 260,000 clones; around nine tenths occur a single time. Together, the top ten hold about 10% of the sample.

The source of this sequence is a man aged 40-49 years who had recovered from COVID-19. The sequenced material came from peripheral blood. The chain is made from TRBV7-2 and TRBJ2-7; the D gene is not confidently resolved. This receptor has the CDR3 CASSLTGAYEQYF. The nucleotides are TGTGCCAGCAGCTTAACTGGTGCCTACGAGCAGTACTTC.